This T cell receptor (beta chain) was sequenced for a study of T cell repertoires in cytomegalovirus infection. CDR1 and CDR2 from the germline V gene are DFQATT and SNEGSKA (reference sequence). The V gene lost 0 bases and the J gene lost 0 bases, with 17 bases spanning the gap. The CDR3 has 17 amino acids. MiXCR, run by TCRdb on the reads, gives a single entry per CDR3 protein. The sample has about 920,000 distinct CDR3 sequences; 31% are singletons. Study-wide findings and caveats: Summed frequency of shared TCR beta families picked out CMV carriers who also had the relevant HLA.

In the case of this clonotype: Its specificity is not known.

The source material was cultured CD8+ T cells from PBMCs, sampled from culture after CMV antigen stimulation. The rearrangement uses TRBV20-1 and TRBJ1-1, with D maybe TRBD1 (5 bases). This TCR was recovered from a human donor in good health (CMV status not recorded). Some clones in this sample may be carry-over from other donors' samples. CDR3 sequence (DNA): TGCAGTGCTAGAGAGGCGGGACTCCGAACGGTGAACACTGAAGCTTTCTTT. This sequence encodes CSAREAGLRTVNTEAFF.